This T cell receptor (beta chain) was captured in a study of T-cell reconstitution after alpha-beta-depleted transplantation in children. This CDR3 is 14 amino acids long. Trimming cost V 7 bases and J 4 bases; bases outside gene matches: 9. Turning to this clonotype: Its cognate antigen is unknown.

Molecular barcoding with unique molecular identifiers was used for the TCRbeta library. TCRdb re-analysed the PCR reads in MiXCR, keeping a single row per CDR3 protein. The repertoire consists of around 600,000 distinct CDR3 sequences, with roughly 23% occurring once and the leading ten covering 14%. Notes on the study in general: Expanded graft clones, several hundred of them, were reportedly the source of alpha-beta T cells about two months after transplant. Recipient T cells and thymic progenitors that survived gave rise to the high TCRbeta diversity observed at day 60 in some patients. Diversity and T-cell counts at one year after transplant derived mostly from new T cells.

Sequences were derived from PBMCs, mostly from graft donor cells, sampled 360 days after TCRalphabeta/CD19-depleted stem cell transplant. This clonotype originated in a boy in the first two years of life who had a stem cell transplant for acute myeloid leukemia, so the T cells may come from the graft donor. The V gene is TRBV12-3 or TRBV12-4, the J gene TRBJ2-5; 7 nucleotides align to TRBD1. For the CDR3, the DNA is TGTGCCAGCAAGGGGGCTAACATGGCAGAGACCCAGTACTTC. Encoded protein: CASKGANMAETQYF.